What follows are 30 T cell receptor beta chains derived from one specimen sequenced in a study of beta chain features in type 1 diabetes. Sequenced material consisted of expressed TCRB transcripts (all of the isolated RNA was reverse transcribed). Clones were read by immunoSEQ multiplex PCR, and TCRdb kept only the in-frame ones, dropping some. The sample records 860,000 or so clones, roughly 16% being singletons. The sample consisted of naive CD4+ T cells from blood. The origin of the receptors is a woman under 30 in good health.

This chain joins TRBV28 and TRBJ2-5; 7 nucleotides match TRBD2. Germline V gene sequence: CDR1 MDHEN, CDR2 SYDVKM. The CDR3 has 13 residues. V dropped 1 base and J dropped 5; count of bases not matched to a gene: 1. The chain's CDR3 is CASSLSGGETQYF. CDR3 sequence (DNA): TGTGCCAGCAGTTTATCCGGGGGGGAGACCCAGTACTTC. The full variable domain, completed using reference TRBV28 and TRBJ2-5, is DVKVTQSSRYLVKRTGEKVFLECVQDMDHENMFWYRQDPGLGLRLIYFSYDVKMKEKGDIPEGYSVSREKKERFSLILESASTNQTSMYLCASSLSGGETQYFGPGTRLLVL.

This clone was observed a few times. The genes are TRBV9 and TRBJ2-1; D gene uncertain. The CDR3 contains 15 residues. Per the germline V gene, CDR1 is SGDLS and CDR2 is YYNGEE. Trimming took off 0 bases at V and 5 bases at J, with 12 bases between the two ends. In DNA form, the CDR3 reads TGTGCCAGCAGCGTAGATAGGCGGAAGGACAATGAGCAGTTCTTC. Translation: CASSVDRRKDNEQFF.

The chain combines TRBV25-1 with TRBJ1-2; 10 nucleotides match TRBD1. V trimming: 6 bases; J trimming: 5 bases; junction bases outside the gene matches: 3. The length of the CDR3 is 13 residues. The V gene's germline CDR1 is MGHDK and CDR2 SYGVNS. The CDR3 sequence is CASSWTGGYGYTF. CDR3 DNA sequence: TGTGCCAGCAGCTGGACAGGGGGGTATGGCTACACCTTC.

On this clone: An end of the junction does not agree with germline; a read error may underlie this. The genes are TRBV6-1 and TRBJ2-5, with 10 bases lining up with TRBD1. Germline V gene data show CDR1 as MNHNS and CDR2 as SASEGT. The CDR3 sequence is 17 residues long. In DNA form, the CDR3 reads TGTGCCAGCAGTGAGATACCCGGGACAGGGGCACAAGGGACCCAGTACTTC. Its protein is CASSEIPGTGAQGTQYF.

The rearrangement joins TRBV7-2 to TRBJ2-3, with 14 positions matching TRBD2. The CDR3 runs to 18 residues. The V gene end was trimmed by 1 base and the J gene end by 7 bases; junction bases not matched to a gene: 10. The germline V gene encodes CDR1 SGHTA and CDR2 FQGNSA. CDR3 DNA: TGTGCCAGCAGCTTAGACCCCCCGGGACTAGCGGGAGCATATACGCAGTATTTT. It is translated as CASSLDPPGLAGAYTQYF.

There are a few counts of this clone. The CDR3 protein is CASSFHEGGPVGELFF. CDR3 DNA sequence: TGTGCCAGCAGCTTCCATGAGGGAGGGCCTGTCGGGGAGCTGTTTTTT. The V call is TRBV5-6, the J call TRBJ2-2; 7 bases agree with TRBD2. This CDR3 is built from 16 residues. Germline V lookup: CDR1 SGHDT, CDR2 YYEEEE. J gave up 7 bases and V 2 bases, and 11 bases lay outside the gene matches.

This clone has a handful of counts. The rearrangement uses TRBV10-3 and TRBJ2-2; D possibly uses TRBD1 or TRBD2 (6 bases each). Germline assignment: CDR1 ENHRY and CDR2 SYGVKD. CDR3 size: 14 residues. Trimming shortened V by 7 bases and J by 6 bases, and 15 bases separated the two germline ends. CDR3 nucleotide sequence: TGTGCCATCAAGGGGGGAATGGCCGCCGGGGAGCTGTTTTTT. Protein sequence: CAIKGGMAAGELFF.

The V call is TRBV11-2, the J call TRBJ1-2; D gene uncertain. CDR1 is SGHAT and CDR2 is FQNNGV in the germline V gene. Trimming removed 0 bases from V and 4 bases from J, with 9 bases in between. The CDR3 covers 14 residues. The CDR3 DNA reads TGTGCCAGCAGCTTAGATCTCTACAGCTATGGCTACACCTTC. Its protein is CASSLDLYSYGYTF.

J is TRBJ1-3 and V is TRBV4-1; D remains unclear. Trimming stripped 1 base from V and 2 bases from J, with 18 bases between. CDR3 length: 18 residues. CDR1 is MGHRA and CDR2 is YSYEKL in the germline V gene. The CDR3 loop reads CASSQGGPPNPTGNTIYF. The CDR3 DNA sequence: TGCGCCAGCAGCCAAGGCGGACCACCGAACCCCACTGGAAACACCATATATTTT.

The chain combines TRBV28 with TRBJ2-1; tentatively, D is TRBD2 (6 bases). From germline, CDR1 is MDHEN and CDR2 SYDVKM. Trimming cost V 2 bases and J 4 bases, with 9 bases left between them. This CDR3 is 14 amino acids long. In DNA, the CDR3 is TGTGCCAGCAGTTTAATCGGGGGATACAATGAGCAGTTCTTC. This gives the protein CASSLIGGYNEQFF.

This clone has a handful of counts. This chain links TRBV7-9 with TRBJ1-5, with TRBD1 as a possible D gene (5 bases). CDR1 and CDR2 from the germline V gene are SEHNR and FQNEAQ (reference sequence). Trimming stripped 3 bases from V and 4 bases from J, with 13 bases between. The CDR3 consists of 15 residues. The CDR3 DNA follows: TGTGCCAGCAGCTTGTCAGGGCAGAATAATCAGCCCCAGCATTTT. It translates to CASSLSGQNNQPQHF.

The chain is built from TRBV4-1 and TRBJ1-1, with D unclear. Germline-derived CDR1 and CDR2 are MGHRA and YSYEKL. The CDR3 consists of 18 residues. V was shortened by 3 bases and J by 8 bases, with 28 bases between the two germline ends. CDR3 amino acids: CASSHPYSRTDRRHEAFF. The DNA for the CDR3 is TGCGCCAGCAGCCACCCGTACTCAAGGACGGATAGGCGCCACGAAGCTTTCTTT.

This clone was picked up a small number of times. The rearrangement joins TRBV29-1 to TRBJ1-2, with a possible D match to TRBD1 (6 bases). Germline CDR1 reads SQVTM; CDR2 reads ANQGSEA. The CDR3 is 12 residues long. V lost 7 bases to trimming and J lost 2 bases, with 11 bases between them. DNA of the CDR3: TGCAGCGCGGACCAGGGGAACTATGGCTACACCTTC. This gives the protein CSADQGNYGYTF.

This clone was counted only a few times. This chain connects TRBV28 to TRBJ2-5; TRBD2 aligns across 8 bases. Germline values: CDR1 MDHEN, CDR2 SYDVKM. The CDR3 is made up of 15 amino acids. Trimming cost V 1 base and J 4 bases; bases outside gene matches: 5. The CDR3 bases are TGTGCCAGCAGTTTATCTGTAGCGGGATTAGAGACCCAGTACTTC. This gives the protein CASSLSVAGLETQYF.

Concerning this clone: Different DNA sequences within this sample yield the same CDR3. The chain has TRBV4-2 and TRBJ2-5, with 10 bases that match TRBD1. CDR1 LGHNA and CDR2 YNFKEQ come from the germline V gene. V lost 1 base and J lost 5; bases outside the gene matches: 1. This CDR3 is 14 amino acids long. CDR3 coding DNA: TGTGCCAGCAGCCAAGGACAGGGGGCCGAGACCCAGTACTTC. Translation gives CASSQGQGAETQYF.

This clone appeared a few times. The V call is TRBV4-2, the J call TRBJ2-3, with D hard to call. Germline V gene lookup returns CDR1 LGHNA and CDR2 YNFKEQ. The V and J ends lost 4 bases and 2 bases respectively, with 4 bases between them. This CDR3 is 12 amino acids long. The CDR3 DNA follows: TGTGCCAGCAGCCGTGACACAGATACGCAGTATTTT. It codes for CASSRDTDTQYF.

This clone came up a few times. The chain carries TRBV6-1 and TRBJ2-1; 7 bases agree with TRBD2. Germline values: CDR1 MNHNS, CDR2 SASEGT. CDR3 length: 17 residues. The V gene end was trimmed by 0 bases and the J gene end by 2 bases; junction bases not matched to a gene: 7. CDR3 sequence (DNA): TGTGCCAGCAGTGAAGCGCCAGGACTAGTCACCTACAATGAGCAGTTCTTC. Protein sequence: CASSEAPGLVTYNEQFF.

This clone has a single count. The rearrangement uses TRBV5-8 and TRBJ2-2; either TRBD1 or TRBD2 may fit D (5 bases each). The CDR3 length is 16 residues. Germline loops: CDR1 SGHTS, CDR2 YDEGEE. The V and J ends lost 0 bases and 6 bases respectively, with 15 bases between them. This CDR3 reads CASSLAVGLGPGELFF. DNA of the CDR3: TGTGCCAGCAGCTTGGCGGTAGGACTGGGACCCGGGGAGCTGTTTTTT.

This clone has more than one count but fewer than ten. This sequence joins TRBV28 and TRBJ2-7; 10 bases are a match to TRBD2. CDR3 length: 15 residues. The ends lost 3 bases at V and 2 bases at J; junction bases unmatched: 4. CDR1 is MDHEN, CDR2 SYDVKM, per germline. This chain's CDR3 is CASSLQRGGPYEQYF. The CDR3 bases are TGTGCCAGCAGTTTGCAGCGGGGGGGTCCCTACGAGCAGTACTTC.

The gene calls are TRBV15 and TRBJ2-1; D is ambiguous. In germline, CDR1 is LNHNV, CDR2 YYDKDF (reference sequence). Trimming cost V 5 bases and J 3 bases, with 20 bases left between them. The CDR3 is made up of 17 amino acids. The CDR3 bases are TGTGCCACCAGCCCGGACCCCCTGAGTGATCTCTACAATGAGCAGTTCTTC. Protein: CATSPDPLSDLYNEQFF.

The chain uses TRBV7-2 and TRBJ2-6; D is ambiguous. The CDR3 consists of 16 residues. V lost 3 bases and J lost 0, with 9 bases in between. CDR1 SGHTA and CDR2 FQGNSA come from the germline V gene. The CDR3 DNA follows: TGTGCCAGCAGCTTCAGACGGTCCTCTGGGGCCAACGTCCTGACTTTC. Translating gives CASSFRRSSGANVLTF.

The table lists this clone with a few counts. V usage is TRBV5-6 and J usage is TRBJ2-3; D is undetermined. The germline CDR1 and CDR2 sequences are SGHDT and YYEEEE. CDR3 length: 14 amino acids. V lost 1 base and J 3 bases, leaving 9 bases between the germline ends. The CDR3 DNA reads as TGTGCCAGCAGCTTGTACGTGAGAACAGATACGCAGTATTTT. This sequence encodes CASSLYVRTDTQYF.

The chain combines TRBV27 with TRBJ2-1; 8 bases map to TRBD1. The CDR3 has 15 amino acids. The V gene end was trimmed by 1 base and the J gene end by 10 bases; junction bases not matched to a gene: 9. Per germline, CDR1 MNHEY and CDR2 SMNVEV (reference sequence). In nucleotides, the CDR3 is TGTGCCAGCAGTTTATTGGGACAGGCTAAAGTCGAGCAGTTCTTC. Protein product: CASSLLGQAKVEQFF.

The chain couples TRBV7-8 to TRBJ2-7; 10 bases fit TRBD1. J was trimmed by 5 bases and V by 2 bases; bases with no gene match: 3. The CDR3 loop spans 14 amino acids. Germline values: CDR1 SGHVS, CDR2 FQNEAQ. Here the CDR3 reads CASSLWGQGNEQYF. The CDR3 DNA reads as TGTGCCAGCAGCTTATGGGGACAGGGGAACGAGCAGTACTTC.

This clone was observed a few times. J is TRBJ1-2 and V is TRBV13; tentatively, D is TRBD1 (5 bases). CDR1 PRHDT and CDR2 FYEKMQ come from the germline V gene (reference sequence). The V and J ends lost 6 bases and 8 bases respectively, with 16 bases between them. The CDR3 runs 13 residues. The CDR3, as DNA: TGTGCCAGCAGTCGCGTAGACAAGGGGGGCTACACCTTC. Translated, it gives CASSRVDKGGYTF.

The chain has TRBV9 and TRBJ2-5, with a weak D call TRBD1 (6 bases). V was clipped by 2 bases and J by 0 bases, with 11 bases between them. The CDR3 extends over 15 amino acids. Germline lookup yields CDR1 SGDLS and CDR2 YYNGEE. The CDR3 region is CASSVRGGYQETQYF. The DNA for the CDR3 is TGTGCCAGCAGCGTGAGAGGGGGATACCAAGAGACCCAGTACTTC.

This chain links TRBV10-3 with TRBJ2-2; 7 nucleotides align to TRBD2. Germline CDR1 is ENHRY and CDR2 is SYGVKD. V lost 7 bases and J lost 0; bases outside the gene matches: 8. This CDR3 has 16 amino acids. CDR3 residues: CAIKAGQGPNTGELFF. As DNA, the CDR3 is TGTGCCATCAAAGCGGGGCAGGGACCGAACACCGGGGAGCTGTTTTTT.

This chain connects TRBV2 to TRBJ2-1, with 9 bases identical to TRBD2. CDR1 is SNHLY and CDR2 is FYNNEI in the germline V gene. J was trimmed by 5 bases and V by 8 bases; bases with no gene match: 10. This CDR3 is 15 amino acids long. The CDR3 bases are TGTGCCAGCTGGGGGCCCAGCGGGGGGAACAATGAGCAGTTCTTC. Translation: CASWGPSGGNNEQFF. Full variable domain (outside the CDR3, taken from reference TRBV2 and TRBJ2-1): EPEVTQTPSHQVTQMGQEVILRCVPISNHLYFYWYRQILGQKVEFLVSFYNNEISEKSEIFDDQFSVERPDGSNFTLKIRSTKLEDSAMYFCASWGPSGGNNEQFFGPGTRLTVL.

The genes are TRBV27 and TRBJ2-1, with D maybe TRBD2 (6 bases). The V and J ends lost 7 bases and 0 bases respectively, with 16 bases between them. Germline loops: CDR1 MNHEY, CDR2 SMNVEV (reference sequence). The CDR3 extends over 16 amino acids. The CDR3 nucleotides are TGTGCCAGCACCTCCCTAGGGCGGGGCTCCTACAATGAGCAGTTCTTC. Its translation: CASTSLGRGSYNEQFF.

The chain couples TRBV11-1 to TRBJ2-5, with D possibly matching TRBD1 (6 bases). V gave up 4 bases and J gave up 2 bases, with 8 bases separating them. Germline loops: CDR1 SGHAT, CDR2 FQDESV (reference sequence). The CDR3 runs 13 residues. The CDR3 nucleotides read TGTGCCAGCAGCTGGACAGTTCAAGAGACCCAGTACTTC. It codes for CASSWTVQETQYF.